Following are 6 T cell receptor beta chains from one sample sequenced in a study of radiotherapy plus CTLA-4 blockade in lung cancer (dated by TCRdb to the late 2010s). Receptors were amplified or captured by the immunoSEQ multiplex PCR assay. TCRdb limited this immuneACCESS table to in-frame rearrangements with V and J called. A share of clones is missing; checked studies link under half to unresolved V genes, and the rest is unexplained. The sample data list about 98,000 clones, and about 91% of these were observed just once. Of the sample, under 5.5% is held by the ten largest clones. The input for sequencing was peripheral blood, taken from a patient treated with radiotherapy plus ipilimumab. All receptors derive from a human donor with non-small cell lung cancer that progressed on radiotherapy plus ipilimumab.

The rearrangement joins TRBV9 to TRBJ1-5; tentatively, D is TRBD1 (6 bases). V lost 2 bases to trimming and J lost 5 bases, with 11 bases between them. From germline, CDR1 is SGDLS and CDR2 YYNGEE. The CDR3 extends over 14 amino acids. The CDR3: CASSVGRGYQPQHF. CDR3 DNA sequence: TGTGCCAGCAGCGTTGGCAGGGGCTATCAGCCCCAGCATTTT.

V usage is TRBV5-1 and J usage is TRBJ2-2; D gene unclear. The CDR3 extends over 15 amino acids. V was pared by 1 base and J by 5 bases, with 12 bases between. In germline, CDR1 is SGHRS, CDR2 YFSETQ. The CDR3 sequence: CASSLRAEKTGELFF. In nucleotides, the CDR3 is TGCGCCAGCAGCTTGCGGGCGGAGAAAACCGGGGAGCTGTTTTTT.

This chain joins TRBV19 and TRBJ2-1; 8 nucleotides line up with TRBD2. CDR1 is LNHDA, CDR2 SQIVND, per germline (reference sequence). The CDR3 has 12 residues. Losses at the gene ends were 11 bases for V and 8 bases for J; bases not matched to a gene: 8. CDR3 DNA: TGTGCCCGCGGGACTAGATTCGATGAGCAGTTCTTC. This sequence encodes CARGTRFDEQFF.

The genes are TRBV18 and TRBJ2-2; D unresolved. CDR3 size: 12 residues. Germline loops: CDR1 KGHSH, CDR2 LQKENI. Between the trimmed V and J ends, which lost 2 bases and 6 bases, there was a span of 4 bases. The CDR3 loop reads CASSPVAGELFF. The CDR3 nucleotides are TGTGCCAGCTCACCAGTGGCCGGGGAGCTGTTTTTT.

This chain connects TRBV9 to TRBJ2-7; 11 nucleotides align to TRBD2. CDR1 SGDLS and CDR2 YYNGEE come from the germline V gene. CDR3 size: 16 residues. V was clipped by 0 bases and J by 3 bases; unmatched bases: 5. CDR3 nucleotide sequence: TGTGCCAGCAGCGTAGGGGGGACTAGCGGTATCTACGAGCAGTACTTC. Protein sequence: CASSVGGTSGIYEQYF. Looking up the rest from reference TRBV9 and TRBJ2-7 gives the full variable domain: DSGVTQTPKHLITATGQRVTLRCSPRSGDLSVYWYQQSLDQGLQFLIQYYNGEERAKGNILERFSAQQFPDLHSELNLSSLELGDSALYFCASSVGGTSGIYEQYFGPGTRLTVT.

The chain has TRBV9 and TRBJ2-1; TRBD1 aligns across 7 bases. The V and J ends lost 4 bases and 3 bases, in that order; junction bases with no gene match: 7. The CDR3 covers 15 residues. CDR1 SGDLS and CDR2 YYNGEE come from the germline V gene. The CDR3 nucleotides are TGTGCCAGCAGCCCCCGGGACAGATTCTACAATGAGCAGTTCTTC. It specifies CASSPRDRFYNEQFF.